This TCR beta chain emerged from a study of identical twins. Study-wide points: Twins shared beta out-of-frame sequences in excess, but this excess was weaker.

Template switching added a universal primer site, and cDNA bore unique molecular identifiers. TCRdb recomputed calls from the 5' RACE reads with MiXCR, one row per CDR3 protein. The table includes under 300,000 distinct CDR3 sequences, 10% to 15% detected once. Trimming pared 3 bases from V and 8 bases from J, leaving 11 bases between. This CDR3 has 13 amino acids. Per germline, CDR1 SGHTA and CDR2 FQGNSA. Note on this clonotype: Its target is unknown.

The data also belong to a second study, concerning yellow fever vaccine responses in identical twins.

This chain links TRBV7-2 with TRBJ2-1; a possible D gene is TRBD1 (5 bases). The clonotype comes from a woman between 18 and 29 years old in good health. Input material: memory (CD45RO+) T cells sorted from blood. The CDR3 region has the DNA TGTGCCAGCAGCTTGCGCGACAGTCATGAGCAGTTCTTC. Translating gives CASSLRDSHEQFF.